The 8 T cell receptor beta chains given below trace back to one sample, sequenced in a study of beta chain features in type 1 diabetes. Study-level results: Shortening of TCRB CDR3s, moderate but significant, appeared in all four CD4+ subsets of Type 1 diabetes patients.

Expressed TCRB transcripts were sequenced because the isolated RNA had all been reverse transcribed beforehand. Measured with immunoSEQ multiplex PCR; TCRdb has only the in-frame clones, and not every one. The table lists around 170,000 clones, about 10% of them singletons, with roughly 0.72% in the top ten. Antigens for these TCRs are unknown. Sequenced sample: central memory CD4+ T cells from blood. The source of these receptors is a woman aged 25-40 years with type 1 diabetes.

This clone appeared a few times. This specimen includes other DNA sequences encoding the same CDR3. The gene calls are TRBV7-6 and TRBJ1-1, with D unclear. CDR1 is SGHVS, CDR2 FNYEAQ, per germline. V was shortened by 1 base and J by 4 bases, with 10 bases between the two germline ends. This CDR3 region has 14 residues. The CDR3 DNA reads TGTGCCAGCAGCTTAGTGGCAGGAAGCACTGAAGCTTTCTTT. Translation: CASSLVAGSTEAFF.

The chain employs TRBV18 and TRBJ1-2; D possibly corresponds to TRBD1 (6 bases). Trimming stripped 3 bases from V and 2 bases from J, with 10 bases between. The length of the CDR3 is 14 residues. The germline V gene encodes CDR1 KGHSH and CDR2 LQKENI. The CDR3, as DNA: TGTGCCAGCTCACCCCCCGGGACAAACTATGGCTACACCTTC. Translating it yields CASSPPGTNYGYTF.

This clone occurred a few times. In DNA form, the CDR3 reads TGTGCCAGTAGGCAGAACCGGGACTTGTCGGGACGCCAGTACTTC. Translating it yields CASRQNRDLSGRQYF. This chain uses TRBV19 with TRBJ2-5; weak D call: TRBD2 (6 bases). V was trimmed by 6 bases and J by 10 bases, leaving 24 bases between them. Germline-derived CDR1 and CDR2 are LNHDA and SQIVND (reference sequence). The CDR3 has 15 amino acids.

This clone was found a few times. J is TRBJ2-7 and V is TRBV7-6, with 12 bases identical to TRBD2. This CDR3 has 15 amino acids. V dropped 1 base and J dropped 3; count of bases not matched to a gene: 1. Germline-derived CDR1 and CDR2 are SGHVS and FNYEAQ. CDR3 in DNA: TGTGCCAGCAGCTTAGGACTAGCGGGAGACTACGAGCAGTACTTC. Translation: CASSLGLAGDYEQYF.

This clone was found a few times. V and J are TRBV6-5 and TRBJ2-7, with TRBD2 identical over 10 bases. The CDR3 runs 15 residues. The V gene end was trimmed by 2 bases and the J gene end by 5 bases; junction bases not matched to a gene: 6. CDR1 and CDR2 from the germline V gene are MNHEY and SVGAGI. The DNA for the CDR3 is TGTGCCAGCAGTTACGAGGCTAGCGGGAGCAACGAGCAGTACTTC. Its protein is CASSYEASGSNEQYF.

The chain links TRBV4-2 to TRBJ2-4, with 7 bases lining up with TRBD2. CDR1 is LGHNA and CDR2 is YNFKEQ in the germline V gene. The CDR3 is 17 residues long. V shed 1 base and J 0 bases; nucleotides not matched to a gene: 6. The CDR3 region is CASSQVSSGIAKNIQYF. The CDR3 DNA reads TGTGCCAGCAGCCAAGTATCCAGCGGGATAGCCAAAAACATTCAGTACTTC.

This clone was counted a few times. V and J are TRBV29-1 and TRBJ1-4, with D perhaps matching TRBD1 (5 bases). The V and J ends lost 4 bases and 4 bases respectively, with 7 bases between them. CDR3 length equals 12 residues. The germline gives CDR1 SQVTM, CDR2 ANQGSEA. This CDR3 reads CSVAGNNEKLFF. DNA for the CDR3: TGCAGCGTTGCAGGGAATAATGAAAAACTGTTTTTT. Using reference TRBV29-1 and TRBJ1-4 for the parts outside the CDR3, the full variable domain is SAVISQKPSRDICQRGTSLTIQCQVDSQVTMMFWYRQQPGQSLTLIATANQGSEATYESGFVIDKFPISRPNLTFSTLTVSNMSPEDSSIYLCSVAGNNEKLFFGSGTQLSVL.

V usage is TRBV9 and J usage is TRBJ2-1, with 9 bases matching TRBD1. With V trimmed by 3 bases and J by 4 bases, 8 bases remained unmatched. The CDR3 spans 16 residues. Germline lookup yields CDR1 SGDLS and CDR2 YYNGEE. Here the CDR3 DNA reads TGTGCCAGCAGCGCCGGGACAGGGACAAGATACAATGAGCAGTTCTTC. Translation: CASSAGTGTRYNEQFF.